These T cell receptor beta chains were read from a single sample in a study of cytomegalovirus exposure and HLA in healthy donors. Repertoires were generated with immunoSEQ multiplex PCR, while TCRdb's copy carries only in-frame clones and drops some. The sample holds 120,000 or so clones, roughly 78% seen once. What was sequenced was PBMCs. The origin of the receptors is a woman between 40 and 55 years old in good health and CMV-seronegative. The CDR3 runs from the conserved cysteine through the conserved F or W. The size of a clone is reported for some rows only, either as once, few or many, or as a class for expanded clones.

V gene,J gene,clone size,CDR3 protein
TRBV28,TRBJ1-3,-,CASSLGVTGNTIYF
TRBV27,TRBJ1-4,-,CASRTTTGLRGEKLFF
TRBV28,TRBJ1-3,-,CASSSLLLDRAAGNTIYF
TRBV28,TRBJ1-1,-,CASSILTENTEAFF
TRBV28,TRBJ2-2,-,CASSLSAGELFF
TRBV5-1,TRBJ2-1,-,CASSQQNYNEQFF
TRBV7-2,TRBJ2-3,-,CASSLGLAGGDTQYF
TRBV4-1,TRBJ2-3,-,CASSQDSREIADTQYF
TRBV14,TRBJ2-7,-,CASSHHLVGGGRYEQYF
TRBV11-2,TRBJ1-4,-,CASSLGGRINEKLFF
TRBV7-9,TRBJ2-4,-,CASSLLAGTENSQYF
TRBV11-2,TRBJ2-7,-,CASSPRYNSYEQYF
TRBV4-3,TRBJ2-2,few,CASSHNRGANTGELFF
TRBV28,TRBJ1-3,once,CASSWEGDLSGNTIYF
TRBV11-2,TRBJ1-1,-,CASSLDRVATEAFF